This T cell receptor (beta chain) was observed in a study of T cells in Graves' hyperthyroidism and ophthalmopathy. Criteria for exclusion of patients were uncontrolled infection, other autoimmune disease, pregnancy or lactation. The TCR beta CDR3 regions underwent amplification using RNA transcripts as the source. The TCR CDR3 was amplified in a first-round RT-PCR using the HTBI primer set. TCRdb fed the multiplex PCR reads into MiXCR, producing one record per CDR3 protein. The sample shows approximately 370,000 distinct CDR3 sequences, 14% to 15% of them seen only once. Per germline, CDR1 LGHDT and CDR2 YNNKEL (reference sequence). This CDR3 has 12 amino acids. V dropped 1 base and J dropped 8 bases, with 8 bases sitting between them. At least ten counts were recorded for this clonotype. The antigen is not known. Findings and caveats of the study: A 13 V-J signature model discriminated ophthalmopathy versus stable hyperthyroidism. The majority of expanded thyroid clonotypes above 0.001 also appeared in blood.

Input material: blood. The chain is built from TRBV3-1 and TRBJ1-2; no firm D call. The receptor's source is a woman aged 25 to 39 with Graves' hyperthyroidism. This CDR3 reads CASSQVNLGYTF. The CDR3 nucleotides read TGTGCCAGCAGCCAAGTTAACCTAGGCTACACCTTC.